Reported below is one T cell receptor (beta chain). Original processing methods: Reference gene primer amplification yielded estimated nucleated cell counts. Here immunoSEQ multiplex PCR was the method, and the copy in TCRdb shows in-frame clones only, minus some. V and J calls and clone size are those listed in that table; D and trimming were worked out from the DNA. The repertoire consists of 75,000 to 90,000 clones, with roughly 86% occurring once and the leading ten covering about 5%. Between the trimmed V and J ends, which lost 5 bases and 8 bases, there was a span of 15 bases. CDR1 is MDHEN and CDR2 is SYDVKM in the germline V gene. This CDR3 is 13 amino acids long. These data are taken from a study of blood T cell repertoires in COVID-19.

The sample consisted of peripheral blood. The rearrangement links TRBV28 to TRBJ1-2; weak D call: TRBD1 (6 bases). The clonotype was recovered from a man aged 50 to 59 with active or convalescent COVID-19. The DNA for the CDR3 is TGTGCCAGCAGTCCGGACAGAGCTTGGGGCTACACCTTC. Translated, it gives CASSPDRAWGYTF.